This TCR beta chain was retrieved from a study of cytomegalovirus exposure and HLA in healthy donors. Study results and limitations: In a later analysis, parvovirus B19, influenza, CMV and Epstein-Barr virus appeared linked to several top co-occurrence clusters. The presence/absence work took it that sequencing depth was about the same across donors. Differences between HLA loci emerged in a later analysis of TCR association rates, with DRB1 most and HLA-C fewest. Most TCR beta V segments were productive about 87% or about 30% of the time in an earlier analysis.

Use of 60 Vbeta and 13 Jbeta primers characterized the PCR. Data came from immunoSEQ multiplex PCR; TCRdb stores just in-frame clones and leaves some out. Of about 140,000 clones detected, approximately 82% appear once; the ten largest clones hold 1.2% to 1.5%. About this clone: The antigen is not known.

The origin of this receptor is a man between 25 and 39 years old in good health and CMV-seropositive. Specimen: PBMCs.

The CDR3 DNA reads TGTGCCTGGAGTTTGGGTAAAGGAGGCAGTGAGCAGTTCTTC. Translation gives CAWSLGKGGSEQFF. The rearrangement uses TRBV30 and TRBJ2-1, with a tentative D call TRBD2 (5 bases). Trimming shortened V by 2 bases and J by 9 bases, and 17 bases separated the two germline ends. The length of the CDR3 is 14 residues. Germline CDR1 GTSNPN, CDR2 SVGIG (reference sequence).